One sample yielded the 28 T cell receptor beta chains listed below, sequenced in a study of Ad26.COV2.S vaccination and SARS-CoV-2 variants. The protocol was immunoSEQ multiplex PCR, while the TCRdb copy is restricted to in-frame clones and leaves out a portion. The sample comprises 350,000 to 500,000 clones, less than 95% of which are singletons, and around 4.5% rests with the top ten. As for treatment: 15 to 20 received Ad26.COV2.S at low or high dose, single or two shots; several received placebo; per-sample allocation not given. Samples analyzed were those drawn on day 63 after the first vaccine or placebo injection. Here the sequenced sample was peripheral blood, taken in a trial of Ad26.COV2.S vaccine versus placebo. All receptors come from a person aged 18-60 years who received the Ad26.COV2.S COVID-19 vaccine or a placebo.

J is TRBJ2-2 and V is TRBV19; the match to TRBD1 covers 7 bases. The length of the CDR3 is 15 residues. The germline CDR1 and CDR2 sequences are LNHDA and SQIVND (reference sequence). V gave up 4 bases and J gave up 6 bases; unmatched junction bases: 8. Here the CDR3 DNA reads TGTGCCAGTAGTACGACAGGGAGTAGAGCCGGGGAGCTGTTTTTT. This encodes CASSTTGSRAGELFF.

This chain connects TRBV4-3 to TRBJ2-2, with D possibly TRBD2 on 6 matching bases. The CDR3 contains 17 residues. The germline V gene has CDR1 LGHNA and CDR2 YSLEER. Trimming took off 3 bases at V and 5 bases at J, with 19 bases between the two ends. CDR3 region: CASSQDVGGSRTGELFF. The DNA for the CDR3 is TGCGCCAGCAGCCAGGACGTTGGGGGGAGTCGTACCGGGGAGCTGTTTTTT.

This clone was seen once. V and J are TRBV27 and TRBJ2-1; D is uncertain. Germline-derived CDR1 and CDR2 are MNHEY and SMNVEV (reference sequence). The CDR3 has 13 residues. Between the trimmed V and J ends, which lost 0 bases and 5 bases, there was a span of 5 bases. The CDR3 is CASSLSDDNEQFF. For the CDR3, the DNA is TGTGCCAGCAGTTTATCGGACGACAATGAGCAGTTCTTC.

This sequence joins TRBV5-6 and TRBJ2-1; the match to TRBD1 covers 7 bases. This CDR3 has 14 residues. Germline loops: CDR1 SGHDT, CDR2 YYEEEE. Losses at the gene ends were 4 bases for V and 2 bases for J; bases not matched to a gene: 3. CDR3 bases: TGTGCCAGCAGCGAGGGGACAGCCTACAATGAGCAGTTCTTC. It codes for CASSEGTAYNEQFF.

The chain uses TRBV7-2 and TRBJ2-3; 7 positions agree with TRBD2. CDR3 length: 15 residues. V shed 1 base, J shed 4 bases, and the junction held 5 bases outside the gene matches. Germline loops: CDR1 SGHTA, CDR2 FQGNSA. CDR3 nucleotide sequence: TGTGCCAGCAGCTTAGAGGCGGGAGATGCAGATACGCAGTATTTT. Encoded protein: CASSLEAGDADTQYF.

The V gene is TRBV6-4, the J gene TRBJ1-5, with D perhaps TRBD1 (5 bases). Trimming shortened V by 6 bases and J by 7 bases, and 13 bases separated the two germline ends. Germline CDR1 MRHNA, CDR2 SNTAGT. This CDR3 spans 13 amino acids. Here the CDR3 reads CASRIGAAQPQHF. The CDR3 nucleotides are TGTGCCAGCAGGATAGGGGCGGCGCAGCCCCAGCATTTT.

In this sample, this clone turned up a few times. V is TRBV20-1 and J is TRBJ2-7; 10 bases align to TRBD2. Germline V lookup: CDR1 DFQATT, CDR2 SNEGSKA (reference sequence). V trimming: 3 bases; J trimming: 6 bases; junction bases outside the gene matches: 8. CDR3 length: 14 residues. The CDR3: CSASLLAGAGEQYF. The DNA for the CDR3 is TGCAGTGCTAGTTTGCTAGCGGGAGCGGGCGAGCAGTACTTC.

The chain combines TRBV27 with TRBJ1-1; D is perhaps TRBD1 (6 bases). Deletions cut 5 bases from V and 6 bases from J, with 22 bases between. Germline V gene data show CDR1 as MNHEY and CDR2 as SMNVEV (reference sequence). This CDR3 contains 16 residues. The CDR3 DNA reads as TGTGCCAGCAGTCCCCAACAGGGCTTGATCAAGGCTGAAGCTTTCTTT. Translated, it gives CASSPQQGLIKAEAFF.

The genes are TRBV4-2 and TRBJ1-1; TRBD1 might be the D (5 bases). This CDR3 is 14 amino acids long. Germline V gives CDR1 LGHNA, CDR2 YNFKEQ. The V end lost 0 bases, the J end lost 11 bases, and 16 bases lay between the germline ends. The CDR3 loop is CASSQDDSLESAFF. The CDR3 coding sequence is TGTGCCAGCAGCCAAGATGACAGCCTCGAATCGGCTTTCTTT.

The chain combines TRBV4-3 with TRBJ2-1; the match to TRBD2 covers 12 bases. Looked up from germline, CDR1 is LGHNA and CDR2 is YSLEER. The J segment lost 4 bases and the V segment lost 6 bases, leaving 7 bases of the junction unmatched. This CDR3 is built from 16 residues. CDR3 region: CASRPFLAGGYNEQFF. As DNA, the CDR3 is TGCGCCAGCAGACCCTTTCTAGCGGGAGGGTACAATGAGCAGTTCTTC.

The sample holds one count of this clone. V usage is TRBV2 and J usage is TRBJ2-1, with TRBD2 matching 7 bases. CDR1 and CDR2 (germline): SNHLY, FYNNEI. CDR3 length: 11 amino acids. Trimming removed 6 bases from V and 9 bases from J; junction bases left unmatched: 2. CDR3 sequence: CASRGGIEQFF. The CDR3 nucleotides read TGTGCCAGCAGGGGGGGGATTGAGCAGTTCTTC.

CDR3 amino acids: CASSTDRAYTDTQYF. Written as DNA, the CDR3 is TGTGCCAGCAGCACCGACAGGGCCTACACAGATACGCAGTATTTT. The chain combines TRBV7-9 with TRBJ2-3; 7 nucleotides agree with TRBD1. The V and J ends lost 5 bases and 2 bases, in that order; junction bases with no gene match: 7. CDR1 and CDR2 from the germline V gene are SEHNR and FQNEAQ (reference sequence). The CDR3 has 15 amino acids.

V and J are TRBV15 and TRBJ2-2; TRBD1 aligns across 7 bases. V shed 4 bases and J 6 bases; nucleotides not matched to a gene: 8. Germline-derived CDR1 and CDR2 are LNHNV and YYDKDF (reference sequence). The CDR3 is 15 residues long. The CDR3 sequence: CATSNSGTVSGELFF. The CDR3 DNA is TGTGCCACCAGCAACTCCGGGACAGTGTCCGGGGAGCTGTTTTTT. The full variable domain, rest sourced from reference TRBV15 and TRBJ2-2, is DAMVIQNPRYQVTQFGKPVTLSCSQTLNHNVMYWYQQKSSQAPKLLFHYYDKDFNNEADTPDNFQSRRPNTSFCFLDIRSPGLGDTAMYLCATSNSGTVSGELFFGEGSRLTVL.

The chain combines TRBV5-4 with TRBJ2-5; D not resolved. The CDR3 runs to 12 residues. V lost 1 base, J lost 5 bases, and 6 bases lay in between. From germline, CDR1 is SGHNT and CDR2 YYREEE (reference sequence). The DNA of the CDR3 is TGTGCCAGCAGCTTGAGTACCGAGACCCAGTACTTC. It specifies CASSLSTETQYF.

This chain links TRBV7-9 with TRBJ2-1; 9 nucleotides match TRBD2. The CDR3 extends over 16 amino acids. The germline V gene encodes CDR1 SEHNR and CDR2 FQNEAQ (reference sequence). V gave up 1 base and J gave up 6 bases; unmatched junction bases: 7. CDR3 region: CASSLEGGRAANEQFF. CDR3 DNA sequence: TGTGCCAGCAGCTTAGAGGGCGGGAGGGCCGCCAATGAGCAGTTCTTC.

V gene TRBV28 combines with J gene TRBJ2-7, with TRBD2 matching over 11 bases. The CDR3 covers 14 residues. J lost 5 bases, V lost 4 bases, and 4 bases had no gene match. Germline V gene lookup returns CDR1 MDHEN and CDR2 SYDVKM. CDR3 bases: TGTGCCAGCAGTTCGACTAGCGGGATCCACGAGCAGTACTTC. Its translation is CASSSTSGIHEQYF.

The chain joins TRBV24-1 to TRBJ2-3; maybe TRBD2 (5 bases). The germline V gene encodes CDR1 KGHDR and CDR2 SFDVKD. Trimming took 7 bases from V and 1 from J, leaving 11 bases between them. The CDR3 totals 14 residues. Here the CDR3 reads CATRPNSGTDTQYF. For the CDR3, the DNA is TGTGCCACCAGGCCTAATAGCGGCACAGATACGCAGTATTTT.

This chain joins TRBV19 and TRBJ2-5; the D gene is possibly TRBD2 (7 bases). V was shortened by 4 bases and J by 5 bases, with 14 bases between the two germline ends. Germline lookup yields CDR1 LNHDA and CDR2 SQIVND (reference sequence). This CDR3 is 14 amino acids long. The CDR3 region has the DNA TGTGCCAGTAGTACGGGGGGCTTCGGGGAGACCCAGTACTTC. Protein: CASSTGGFGETQYF.

This clone appeared once. The genes are TRBV20-1 and TRBJ1-1, with D uncertain. The CDR3 extends over 10 amino acids. V lost 5 bases to trimming and J lost 3 bases, with 4 bases between them. Germline CDR1 is DFQATT and CDR2 is SNEGSKA (reference sequence). Here the CDR3 DNA reads TGCAGTGCTGGACACACTGAAGCTTTCTTT. This gives the protein CSAGHTEAFF.

The chain uses TRBV4-1 and TRBJ2-7; unclear D gene. The CDR3 has 16 residues. CDR1 and CDR2 from the germline V gene are MGHRA and YSYEKL. V lost 0 bases to trimming and J lost 0 bases, with 12 bases between them. The CDR3 is CASSQDSSASSYEQYF. CDR3 nucleotides: TGCGCCAGCAGCCAAGATAGCAGCGCCAGCTCCTACGAGCAGTACTTC.

This clone was recorded only once. The chain combines TRBV12-3 or TRBV12-4 with TRBJ2-5; D uncertain. The ends were cut back, 2 bases at V and 3 bases at J, with 7 bases in the middle. The CDR3 has 13 amino acids. CDR3 bases: TGTGCCAGCAGTTTATGGAGTAAAGAGACCCAGTACTTC. This gives the protein CASSLWSKETQYF.

J is TRBJ2-7 and V is TRBV9; 14 bases map to TRBD2. This CDR3 comprises 17 residues. In germline, CDR1 is SGDLS, CDR2 YYNGEE. The J segment lost 3 bases and the V segment lost 1 base, leaving 6 bases of the junction unmatched. Here the CDR3 reads CASSVPPGLAGVYEQYF. In DNA form, the CDR3 reads TGTGCCAGCAGCGTACCACCGGGACTAGCGGGAGTCTACGAGCAGTACTTC. Using reference TRBV9 and TRBJ2-7 for the parts outside the CDR3, the full variable domain is DSGVTQTPKHLITATGQRVTLRCSPRSGDLSVYWYQQSLDQGLQFLIQYYNGEERAKGNILERFSAQQFPDLHSELNLSSLELGDSALYFCASSVPPGLAGVYEQYFGPGTRLTVT.

The chain has TRBV28 and TRBJ1-4; D remains ambiguous. Germline V gene lookup returns CDR1 MDHEN and CDR2 SYDVKM. This CDR3 is built from 13 residues. The V end lost 5 bases, the J end lost 6 bases, and 10 bases lay between the germline ends. CDR3 nucleotides: TGTGCCAGCAGTCCCCGTTTTGATGAAAAACTGTTTTTT. As protein: CASSPRFDEKLFF. The full variable domain, completed using reference TRBV28 and TRBJ1-4, is DVKVTQSSRYLVKRTGEKVFLECVQDMDHENMFWYRQDPGLGLRLIYFSYDVKMKEKGDIPEGYSVSREKKERFSLILESASTNQTSMYLCASSPRFDEKLFFGSGTQLSVL.

This sequence joins TRBV7-9 and TRBJ2-7; possibly TRBD1 for D (5 bases). The length of the CDR3 is 13 residues. V lost 5 bases, J lost 4 bases, and 12 bases lay in between. Germline loops: CDR1 SEHNR, CDR2 FQNEAQ (reference sequence). Here the CDR3 reads CASSPRAGYEQYF. CDR3 DNA sequence: TGTGCCAGCAGCCCCCGCGCAGGGTACGAGCAGTACTTC.

There are many counts of this clone. The V and J genes are TRBV6-2 or TRBV6-3 and TRBJ2-2, with 8 bases matching TRBD2. The V segment lost 2 bases and the J segment 0 bases; nucleotides outside the gene matches: 11. The CDR3 covers 19 residues. The V gene's germline CDR1 is MNHEY and CDR2 SVGEGT. The DNA of the CDR3 is TGTGCCAGCAGTTACGTGACGGGAGGGATACCGACGAACACCGGGGAGCTGTTTTTT. Translated: CASSYVTGGIPTNTGELFF.

The chain couples TRBV7-2 to TRBJ2-7; the D gene is possibly TRBD2 (8 bases). The CDR3 extends over 17 amino acids. Trimming shortened V by 5 bases and J by 6 bases, and 26 bases separated the two germline ends. CDR1 and CDR2 from the germline V gene are SGHTA and FQGNSA. CDR3 sequence reads: CASSTGPTGRGLSEQYF. The CDR3 DNA follows: TGTGCCAGCAGCACAGGTCCGACCGGGAGGGGGCTATCCGAGCAGTACTTC.

This chain joins TRBV7-9 and TRBJ1-4; possible D gene TRBD1, 6 bases. Germline V lookup: CDR1 SEHNR, CDR2 FQNEAQ (reference sequence). The CDR3 spans 15 residues. The V end lost 6 bases, the J end lost 5 bases, and 16 bases lay between the germline ends. CDR3 residues: CASSLARGENEKLFF. The CDR3 DNA sequence: TGTGCCAGCAGTCTAGCGAGGGGGGAGAATGAAAAACTGTTTTTT. The full variable domain, its missing parts supplied by reference TRBV7-9 and TRBJ1-4, is DTGVSQNPRHKITKRGQNVTFRCDPISEHNRLYWYRQTLGQGPEFLTYFQNEAQLEKSRLLSDRFSAERPKGSFSTLEIQRTEQGDSAMYLCASSLARGENEKLFFGSGTQLSVL.

This clone has just one count. The chain recombines TRBV10-1 with TRBJ2-1, with D possibly TRBD1 on 6 matching bases. V lost 7 bases to trimming and J lost 14 bases, with 18 bases between them. CDR3 length equals 12 residues. Germline loops: CDR1 WNHNN, CDR2 SYGVQD (reference sequence). The DNA of the CDR3 is TGCGCCAGCAACTACTCTCGGGACAACGAGTTCTTC. Protein: CASNYSRDNEFF.